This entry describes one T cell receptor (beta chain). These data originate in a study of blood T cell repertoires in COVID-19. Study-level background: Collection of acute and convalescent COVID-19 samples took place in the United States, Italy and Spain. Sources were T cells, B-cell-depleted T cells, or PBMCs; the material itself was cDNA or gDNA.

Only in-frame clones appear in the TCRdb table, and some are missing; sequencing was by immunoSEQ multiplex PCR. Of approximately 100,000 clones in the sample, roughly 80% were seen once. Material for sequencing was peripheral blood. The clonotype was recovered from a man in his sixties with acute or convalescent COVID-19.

CDR3 in amino acids: CAWRRKTSQETQYF. CDR3 sequence (DNA): TGTGCCTGGCGCCGCAAGACTAGCCAAGAGACCCAGTACTTC. The chain carries TRBV30 and TRBJ2-5, with D maybe TRBD2 (6 bases). In germline, CDR1 is GTSNPN, CDR2 SVGIG (reference sequence). The CDR3 loop spans 14 amino acids. V dropped 5 bases and J dropped 1 base, with 14 bases sitting between them. Together with reference TRBV30 and TRBJ2-5, the CDR3 gives the full variable domain: SQTIHQWPATLVQPVGSPLSLECTVEGTSNPNLYWYRQAAGRGLQLLFYSVGIGQISSEVPQNLSASRPQDRQFILSSKKLLLSDSGFYLCAWRRKTSQETQYFGPGTRLLVL.